The next 24 T cell receptor beta chains were all read from a single sample in a study of T-cell memory formation after mild COVID-19. TCRdb ran MiXCR on the 5' RACE reads and lists one entry per CDR3 protein. The table lists 280,000 or so distinct CDR3 sequences, under 20% of them singletons. The material sequenced was PBMCs or a T cell subset sorted from them (not recorded which). These TCRs come from a man aged 18 to 35 who had mild COVID-19 (a few samples of this study predate the infection). Cell type and time point are not known.

V and J are TRBV6-2 or TRBV6-3 and TRBJ2-7, with 8 nucleotides matching TRBD1. CDR3 length: 12 residues. Germline V gene lookup returns CDR1 MNHEY and CDR2 SVGEGT. Trimming removed 8 bases from V and 8 bases from J; junction bases left unmatched: 8. CDR3 region: CASGSTGVKQYV. In DNA form, the CDR3 reads TGTGCCAGCGGGTCGACAGGGGTTAAGCAGTACGTC.

The chain combines TRBV5-1 with TRBJ2-1; D is perhaps TRBD1 (5 bases). The CDR3 spans 15 residues. V lost 0 bases, J lost 0 bases, and 7 bases lay in between. CDR1 and CDR2 from the germline V gene are SGHRS and YFSETQ. The CDR3 DNA follows: TGCGCCAGCAGCTTGGGACAGCTCTCCTACAATGAGCAGTTCTTC. Protein product: CASSLGQLSYNEQFF.

The chain employs TRBV11-3 and TRBJ2-1; 7 positions match TRBD2. Germline V gene data show CDR1 as SGHNT and CDR2 as YENEEA. J lost 8 bases, V lost 5 bases, and 18 bases had no gene match. This CDR3 contains 17 residues. The CDR3: CASSPWEGVGDRHEQFF. The DNA of the CDR3 is TGTGCCAGCAGCCCGTGGGAGGGCGTAGGTGATAGGCATGAGCAGTTCTTC.

The chain combines TRBV28 with TRBJ1-1; D is unresolved. Trimming removed 6 bases from V and 1 base from J, with 15 bases in between. Germline values: CDR1 MDHEN, CDR2 SYDVKM. The CDR3 covers 15 residues. In nucleotides, the CDR3 is TGTGCCAGCAGATCCCCGGTGTGGACGAACACTGAAGCTTTCTTT. Amino acid sequence: CASRSPVWTNTEAFF.

This clonotype was counted at least ten times. The chain recombines TRBV20-1 with TRBJ2-5, with D perhaps matching TRBD1 (6 bases). CDR1 and CDR2 (germline): DFQATT, SNEGSKA (reference sequence). The CDR3 length is 16 residues. The ends were cut back, 5 bases at V and 2 bases at J, with 21 bases in the middle. The CDR3 region has the DNA TGCAGTGCTCTACCAGCCAGGGGCCACAGACAAGAGACCCAGTACTTC. It codes for CSALPARGHRQETQYF.

The rearrangement links TRBV28 to TRBJ1-2; possible D gene TRBD1, 5 bases. This CDR3 contains 14 residues. V lost 6 bases to trimming and J lost 5 bases, with 16 bases between them. Germline CDR1 MDHEN, CDR2 SYDVKM. The CDR3 loop reads CASSLVEGYYGYTF. For the CDR3, the DNA is TGTGCCAGCAGCCTCGTAGAGGGGTATTATGGCTACACCTTC.

This clonotype was observed a handful of times. The chain employs TRBV5-1 and TRBJ1-1; D not certain. The length of the CDR3 is 14 residues. The germline V gene encodes CDR1 SGHRS and CDR2 YFSETQ. Between the trimmed V and J ends, which lost 0 bases and 3 bases, there was a span of 9 bases. The CDR3 DNA sequence: TGCGCCAGCAGCTTGGGGTACCTTTACACTGAAGCTTTCTTT. It translates to CASSLGYLYTEAFF.

This clonotype was detected a few times. The J gene is TRBJ2-7, the V gene TRBV15, with D possibly matching TRBD2 (5 bases). This CDR3 region has 15 residues. The V gene's germline CDR1 is LNHNV and CDR2 YYDKDF (reference sequence). Between the trimmed V and J ends, which lost 0 bases and 2 bases, there was a span of 11 bases. In DNA, the CDR3 is TGTGCCACCAGCAGAGATGGAGGCCTAGCCTACGAGCAGTACTTC. Protein product: CATSRDGGLAYEQYF.

The table lists this clonotype with a count of one. This chain uses TRBV3-2 with TRBJ2-7; the table's D call of TRBD1 was not tested on the DNA. TRBV3-2 is a pseudogene. This CDR3 is built from 16 residues. The CDR3: CASSQERVGAYNEQYV. CDR3 nucleotides: TGTGCCAGCAGCCAAGAGAGGGTGGGGGCGTACAACGAGCAGTACGTC.

This clonotype was seen more than once but under ten times. The chain has TRBV20-1 and TRBJ1-5; no clear D. Germline CDR1 is DFQATT and CDR2 is SNEGSKA (reference sequence). The CDR3 loop spans 13 amino acids. V was cut by 3 bases and J by 3 bases, with 9 bases left in between. CDR3 bases: TGCAGTGCTAGTCAACAGTACAATCAGCCCCAGCATTTT. This encodes CSASQQYNQPQHF.

This clonotype was seen only a few times. The V gene is TRBV5-1, the J gene TRBJ2-2; D gene ambiguous. Germline V CDR1 and CDR2: SGHRS, YFSETQ. V dropped 5 bases and J dropped 6 bases, with 8 bases sitting between them. This CDR3 has 12 amino acids. CDR3 amino acids: CASRFRAGELFF. CDR3 in DNA: TGCGCCAGCAGATTCCGAGCCGGGGAGCTGTTTTTT.

As to this clonotype: Sequence at one end of the junction differs from germline and may be a read error. V and J are TRBV7-9 and TRBJ2-3; D unresolved. CDR3 size: 13 residues. Germline V gene lookup returns CDR1 SEHNR and CDR2 FQNEAQ (reference sequence). In DNA form, the CDR3 reads TGTGCCAGCAGCTTATTACCTTCAGATAGGCAGTATTTT. Protein product: CASSLLPSDRQYF.

V is TRBV5-1 and J is TRBJ1-2; D may be TRBD1 (5 bases). Germline lookup yields CDR1 SGHRS and CDR2 YFSETQ. The CDR3 is made up of 16 amino acids. The V end was cut by 0 bases, the J end by 0 bases, with 12 bases between. The CDR3: CASSLGGGRANYGYTF. In nucleotides, the CDR3 is TGCGCCAGCAGCTTGGGGGGCGGCCGAGCTAACTATGGCTACACCTTC.

This clonotype has just a few counts. This chain links TRBV7-2 with TRBJ2-5; 7 positions match TRBD2. Germline CDR1 SGHTA, CDR2 FQGNSA. The CDR3 extends over 13 amino acids. J lost 5 bases, V lost 5 bases, and 5 bases had no gene match. CDR3 protein: CASSRAGVETQYF. DNA of the CDR3: TGTGCCAGCAGCCGGGCGGGGGTGGAGACCCAGTACTTC.

This chain uses TRBV20-1 with TRBJ1-2; TRBD1 matches at 11 bases. Germline lookup yields CDR1 DFQATT and CDR2 SNEGSKA (reference sequence). The CDR3 has 16 residues. Trimming took 5 bases from V and 2 from J; bases not matched to a gene: 10. CDR3 sequence reads: CSAGSGQGGLNYGYTF. CDR3 nucleotides: TGCAGTGCTGGGTCGGGACAGGGGGGGCTAAACTATGGCTACACCTTC.

This clonotype was observed a handful of times. V usage is TRBV2 and J usage is TRBJ2-2; 7 bases fit TRBD1. With 2 bases clipped from V and 1 base from J, the junction kept 7 bases outside the gene matches. This CDR3 is 17 amino acids long. The germline V gene encodes CDR1 SNHLY and CDR2 FYNNEI. CDR3 nucleotides: TGTGCCAGCAGTGAACCCCGGGACAGACTGAACACCGGGGAGCTGTTTTTT. This codes for CASSEPRDRLNTGELFF.

This clonotype was counted a few times. The chain employs TRBV27 and TRBJ2-7; maybe TRBD1 (5 bases). CDR1 and CDR2 from the germline V gene are MNHEY and SMNVEV (reference sequence). V shed 8 bases and J shed 2 bases, with 13 bases lying between them. The CDR3 sequence is 13 residues long. The chain's CDR3 is CASGWTPAYEQYF. Here the CDR3 DNA reads TGTGCCAGCGGATGGACACCAGCCTACGAGCAGTACTTC.

The chain links TRBV28 to TRBJ1-2, with a possible D match to TRBD1 (6 bases). Germline V CDR1 and CDR2: MDHEN, SYDVKM. This CDR3 contains 16 residues. V gave up 6 bases and J gave up 4 bases, with 21 bases separating them. The CDR3: CASSPPPGGESYGYTF. Here the CDR3 DNA reads TGTGCCAGCAGCCCTCCCCCGGGGGGCGAAAGCTATGGCTACACCTTC.

This clonotype was seen a handful of times. V gene TRBV6-5 combines with J gene TRBJ1-2; no clear D gene. CDR1 is MNHEY, CDR2 SVGAGI, per germline. V was clipped by 0 bases and J by 7 bases, with 9 bases between them. The CDR3 is 13 residues long. In DNA form, the CDR3 reads TGTGCCAGCAGTTACTCGCTGAAATCTGGCTACACCTTC. Residues: CASSYSLKSGYTF.

V usage is TRBV4-3 and J usage is TRBJ2-3; 10 nucleotides line up with TRBD1. Germline loops: CDR1 LGHNA, CDR2 YSLEER. The CDR3 contains 15 residues. V was clipped by 3 bases and J by 4 bases; unmatched bases: 4. CDR3 in DNA: TGCGCCAGCAGCCATCCGGGACAGGGGCCAGATACGCAGTATTTT. Encoded protein: CASSHPGQGPDTQYF.

A word on this clonotype: Since the CDR3 does not end with the conserved phenylalanine or tryptophan, this likely comes from a read error. The rearrangement joins TRBV29-1 to TRBJ1-2; possible D gene TRBD1, 5 bases. This CDR3 region has 12 residues. Looked up from germline, CDR1 is SQVTM and CDR2 is ANQGSEA. Trimming shortened V by 6 bases and J by 4 bases, and 12 bases separated the two germline ends. CDR3 in amino acids: CSVGTVSYGYTY. CDR3 DNA: TGCAGCGTCGGGACGGTTTCCTATGGCTACACCTAC.

This clonotype occurred a few times. The genes are TRBV7-2 and TRBJ2-7; 8 nucleotides align to TRBD2. The V segment lost 0 bases and the J segment 2 bases; nucleotides outside the gene matches: 3. From germline, CDR1 is SGHTA and CDR2 FQGNSA. The CDR3 runs 15 residues. The CDR3 sequence: CASSLASGATYEQYF. The CDR3 nucleotides read TGTGCCAGCAGCTTAGCTAGCGGGGCAACCTACGAGCAGTACTTC.

This clonotype has ten or more counts. The chain is built from TRBV20-1 and TRBJ1-1; D possibly corresponds to TRBD1 (6 bases). V lost 3 bases, J lost 3 bases, and 11 bases lay in between. The CDR3 runs to 13 residues. CDR1 DFQATT and CDR2 SNEGSKA come from the germline V gene (reference sequence). The CDR3 protein is CSARPGADTEAFF. CDR3 DNA: TGCAGTGCTAGGCCAGGGGCTGACACTGAAGCTTTCTTT.

The chain has TRBV10-3 and TRBJ1-2, with 7 bases matching TRBD1. The CDR3 totals 15 residues. Germline V gene data show CDR1 as ENHRY and CDR2 as SYGVKD. V lost 3 bases and J lost 2; bases outside the gene matches: 6. The CDR3 loop reads CAISDLGQRNYGYTF. CDR3 DNA: TGTGCCATCAGTGACCTGGGACAGCGAAACTATGGCTACACCTTC.